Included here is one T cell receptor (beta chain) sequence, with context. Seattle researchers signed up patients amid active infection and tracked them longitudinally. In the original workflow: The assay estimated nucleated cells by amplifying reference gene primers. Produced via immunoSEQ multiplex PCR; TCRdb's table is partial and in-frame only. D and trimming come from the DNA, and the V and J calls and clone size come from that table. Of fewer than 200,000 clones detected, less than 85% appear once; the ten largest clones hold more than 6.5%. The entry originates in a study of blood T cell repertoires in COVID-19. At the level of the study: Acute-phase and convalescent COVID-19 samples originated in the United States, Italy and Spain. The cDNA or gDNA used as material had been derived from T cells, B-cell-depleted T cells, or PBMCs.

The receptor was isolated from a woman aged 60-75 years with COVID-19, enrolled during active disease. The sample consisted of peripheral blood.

In DNA form, the CDR3 reads TGCGCCAGCAGGGGACTAGCGGGAGAAGAGACCCAGTACTTC. Translating gives CASRGLAGEETQYF. The chain couples TRBV10-2 to TRBJ2-5; 14 bases align to TRBD2. Trimming took 6 bases from V and 3 from J; bases not matched to a gene: 0. The CDR3 totals 14 residues. CDR1 WSHSY and CDR2 SAAADI come from the germline V gene.